This TCR beta chain was obtained from a study of blood T cell repertoires in COVID-19. Study in general: Sites across the United States, Italy and Spain contributed samples from acute and convalescent COVID-19. Sample material is recorded as cDNA or gDNA derived from T cells, B-cell-depleted T cells, or PBMCs.

V shed 4 bases and J 2 bases; nucleotides not matched to a gene: 8. The V gene's germline CDR1 is SGHDT and CDR2 YYEEEE. The length of the CDR3 is 17 residues. Original processing notes: Reference gene primer amplification in the assay estimated nucleated cell counts. Profiling relied on immunoSEQ multiplex PCR, and the TCRdb table lists in-frame clones only, not all of them. The V and J calls and clone size are taken from that table; D and trimming were inferred from the DNA. The data show 140,000 or so clones, roughly nine tenths seen once. This clone was observed once. The sample was peripheral blood. The chain recombines TRBV5-6 with TRBJ2-3; TRBD2 matches 12 bases. The source is a woman aged 60-75 years with active COVID-19. Written as DNA, the CDR3 is TGTGCCAGCAGCCGCAGGACTAGCGGGAAATACACAGATACGCAGTATTTT. Amino acid sequence: CASSRRTSGKYTDTQYF.